This section outlines one TCR beta chain sequence together with its context. These data are taken from a study of cytomegalovirus exposure and HLA in healthy donors. Across the whole study: Early released data had 80 million or so unique TCRs, all coming from HLA-typed donors.

This PCR relied on a set of 60 Vbeta primers and 13 Jbeta primers. The assay was immunoSEQ multiplex PCR, and TCRdb's table has in-frame clones only and misses some. The sample carries over 150,000 clones, around 80% recorded once. The CDR3 totals 13 residues. CDR1 MDHEN and CDR2 SYDVKM come from the germline V gene. Germline trimming cut 7 bases from V and 6 bases from J; bases unmatched to any gene: 6. Sequenced: PBMCs. This sequence joins TRBV28 and TRBJ2-7, with 10 bases that match TRBD1. The TCR was taken from a male donor in good health and CMV-seropositive. This chain's CDR3 is CASNWDRGGEQYF. CDR3 sequence (DNA): TGTGCCAGCAATTGGGACAGGGGTGGCGAGCAGTACTTC.